Reported below is one T cell receptor (beta chain). These data belong to a study of blood T cell repertoires in COVID-19. Clones were sequenced by immunoSEQ multiplex PCR, and TCRdb holds only the in-frame ones, with some missing. The profile shows some 100,000 clones, more than 65% of them singletons. Germline CDR1 reads MNHEY; CDR2 reads SVGAGI. The CDR3 extends over 12 amino acids. V shed 7 bases and J shed 6 bases, with 13 bases lying between them. The clonotype was recovered from a man in his 70s with active or convalescent COVID-19. The sequenced sample was peripheral blood. The chain joins TRBV6-5 to TRBJ2-7; perhaps TRBD1 as D (5 bases). The CDR3 spells CASKAGPGEQYF. The CDR3 DNA reads as TGTGCCAGCAAAGCAGGGCCCGGCGAGCAGTACTTC.